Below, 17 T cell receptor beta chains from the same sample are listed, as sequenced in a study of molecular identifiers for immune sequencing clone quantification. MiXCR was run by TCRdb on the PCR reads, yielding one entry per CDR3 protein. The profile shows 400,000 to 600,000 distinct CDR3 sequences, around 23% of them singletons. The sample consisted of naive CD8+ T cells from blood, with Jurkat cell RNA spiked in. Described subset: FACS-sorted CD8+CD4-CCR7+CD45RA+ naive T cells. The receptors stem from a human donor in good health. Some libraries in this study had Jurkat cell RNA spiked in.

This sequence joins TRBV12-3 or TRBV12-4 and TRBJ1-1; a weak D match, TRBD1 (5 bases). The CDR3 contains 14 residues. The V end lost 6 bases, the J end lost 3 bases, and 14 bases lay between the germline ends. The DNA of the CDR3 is TGTGCCAGCAGCCCGGAACAGGAGGACACTGAAGCTTTCTTT. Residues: CASSPEQEDTEAFF.

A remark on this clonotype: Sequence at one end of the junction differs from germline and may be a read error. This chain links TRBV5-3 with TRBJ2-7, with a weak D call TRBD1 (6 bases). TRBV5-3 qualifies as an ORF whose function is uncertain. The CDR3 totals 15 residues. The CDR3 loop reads CASSFPDQGMNEQYF. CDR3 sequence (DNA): TGTGCCAGCAGCTTCCCAGACCAGGGGATGAACGAGCAGTACTTC.

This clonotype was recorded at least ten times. CDR3 nucleotides: TGTGCCACCCTAGACTTAGCGGTGCCGAACACCGGGGAGCTGTTTTTT. This sequence encodes CATLDLAVPNTGELFF. The chain is built from TRBV6-2 or TRBV6-3 and TRBJ2-2, with D perhaps TRBD2 (6 bases). CDR1 and CDR2 from the germline V gene are MNHEY and SVGEGT. Trimming cost V 10 bases and J 0 bases, with 18 bases left between them. The CDR3 sequence is 16 residues long.

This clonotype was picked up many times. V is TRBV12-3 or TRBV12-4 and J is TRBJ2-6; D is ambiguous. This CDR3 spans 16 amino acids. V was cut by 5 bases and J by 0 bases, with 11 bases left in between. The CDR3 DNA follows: TGTGCCAGCAGTGTAATTGGTCACTCTGGGGCCAACGTCCTGACTTTC. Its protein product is CASSVIGHSGANVLTF.

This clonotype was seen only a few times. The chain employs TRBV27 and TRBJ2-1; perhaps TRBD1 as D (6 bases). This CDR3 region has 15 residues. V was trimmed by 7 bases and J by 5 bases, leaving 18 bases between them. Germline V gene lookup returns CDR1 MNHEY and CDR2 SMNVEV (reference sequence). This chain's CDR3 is CASTPLQGAHNEQFF. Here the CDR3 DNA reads TGTGCCAGCACCCCTTTACAGGGCGCCCACAATGAGCAGTTCTTC.

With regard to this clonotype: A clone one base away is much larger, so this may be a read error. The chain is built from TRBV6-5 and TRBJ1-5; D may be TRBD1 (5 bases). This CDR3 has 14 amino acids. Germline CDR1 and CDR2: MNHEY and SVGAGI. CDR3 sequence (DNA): TGTGCCAGCAGCCAAGACAGTAGCGATCAGCCCCAGCATTTT. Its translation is CASSQDSSDQPQHF.

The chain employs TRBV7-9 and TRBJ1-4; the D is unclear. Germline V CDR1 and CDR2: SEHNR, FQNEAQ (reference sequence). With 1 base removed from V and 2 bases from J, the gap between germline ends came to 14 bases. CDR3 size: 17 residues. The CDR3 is CASSLVPTTATNEKLFF. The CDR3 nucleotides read TGTGCCAGCAGCTTAGTCCCCACGACGGCCACTAATGAAAAACTGTTTTTT.

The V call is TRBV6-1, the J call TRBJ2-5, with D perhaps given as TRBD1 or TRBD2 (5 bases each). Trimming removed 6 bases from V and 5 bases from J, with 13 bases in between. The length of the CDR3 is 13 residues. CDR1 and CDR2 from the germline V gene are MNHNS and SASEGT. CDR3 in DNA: TGTGCCAGCAGACCGCGTTGGGGGGAGACCCAGTACTTC. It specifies CASRPRWGETQYF.

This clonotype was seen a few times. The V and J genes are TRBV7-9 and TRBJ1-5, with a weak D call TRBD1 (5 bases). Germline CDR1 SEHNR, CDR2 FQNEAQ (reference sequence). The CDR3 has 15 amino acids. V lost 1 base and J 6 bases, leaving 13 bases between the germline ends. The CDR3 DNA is TGTGCCAGCAGCTTAGATGGGGGGTCTGGTCAGCCCCAGCATTTT. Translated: CASSLDGGSGQPQHF.

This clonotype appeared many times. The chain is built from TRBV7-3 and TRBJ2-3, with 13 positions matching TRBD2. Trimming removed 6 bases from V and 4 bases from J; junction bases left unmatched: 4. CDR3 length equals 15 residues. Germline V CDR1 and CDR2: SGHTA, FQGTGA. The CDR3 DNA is TGTGCCAGCAGTTGGACTAGCGGGAGTGCAGATACGCAGTATTTT. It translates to CASSWTSGSADTQYF. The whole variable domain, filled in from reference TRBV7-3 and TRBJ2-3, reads GAGVSQTPSNKVTEKGKYVELRCDPISGHTALYWYRQSLGQGPEFLIYFQGTGAADDSGLPNDRFFAVRPEGSVSTLKIQRTERGDSAVYLCASSWTSGSADTQYFGPGTRLTVL.

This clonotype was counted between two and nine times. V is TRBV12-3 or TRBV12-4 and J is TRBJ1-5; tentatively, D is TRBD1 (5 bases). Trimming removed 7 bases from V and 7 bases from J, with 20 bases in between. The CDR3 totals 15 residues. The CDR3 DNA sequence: TGTGCCAGCACCTCAACAGGCACTCCAGGGCAGCCCCAGCATTTT. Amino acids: CASTSTGTPGQPQHF.

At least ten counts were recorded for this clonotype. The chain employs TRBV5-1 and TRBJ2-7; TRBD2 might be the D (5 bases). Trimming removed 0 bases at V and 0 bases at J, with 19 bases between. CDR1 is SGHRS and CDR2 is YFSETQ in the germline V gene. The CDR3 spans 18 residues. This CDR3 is CASSLAALSEGSSYEQYF. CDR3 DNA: TGCGCCAGCAGCTTGGCTGCCTTGAGCGAGGGAAGCTCCTACGAGCAGTACTTC. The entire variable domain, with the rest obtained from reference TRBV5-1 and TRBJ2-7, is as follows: KAGVTQTPRYLIKTRGQQVTLSCSPISGHRSVSWYQQTPGQGLQFLFEYFSETQRNKGNFPGRFSGRQFSNSRSEMNVSTLELGDSALYLCASSLAALSEGSSYEQYFGPGTRLTVT.

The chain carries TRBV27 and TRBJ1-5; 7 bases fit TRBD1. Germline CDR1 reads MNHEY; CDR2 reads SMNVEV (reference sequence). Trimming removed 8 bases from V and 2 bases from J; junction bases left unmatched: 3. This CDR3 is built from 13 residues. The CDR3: CASGTGGNQPQHF. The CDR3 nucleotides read TGTGCCAGCGGAACAGGGGGCAATCAGCCCCAGCATTTT.

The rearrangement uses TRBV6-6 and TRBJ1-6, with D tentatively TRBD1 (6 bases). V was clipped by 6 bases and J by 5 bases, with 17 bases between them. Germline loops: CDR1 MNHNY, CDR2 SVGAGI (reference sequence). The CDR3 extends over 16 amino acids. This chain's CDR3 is CASRPFRGSHNSPLHF. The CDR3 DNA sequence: TGTGCCAGCAGGCCCTTTAGGGGGTCCCATAATTCACCCCTCCACTTT.

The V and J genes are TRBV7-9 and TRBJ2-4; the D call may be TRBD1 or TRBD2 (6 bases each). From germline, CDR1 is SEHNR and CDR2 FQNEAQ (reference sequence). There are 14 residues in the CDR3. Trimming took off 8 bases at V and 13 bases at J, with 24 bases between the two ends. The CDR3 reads CASRRREGGYAQYF. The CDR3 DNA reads TGTGCCAGCCGCCGGCGCGAGGGGGGCTACGCGCAGTACTTC.

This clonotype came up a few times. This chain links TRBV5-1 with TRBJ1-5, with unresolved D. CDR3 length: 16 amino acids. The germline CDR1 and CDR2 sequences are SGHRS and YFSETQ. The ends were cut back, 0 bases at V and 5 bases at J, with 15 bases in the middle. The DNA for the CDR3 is TGCGCCAGCAGCTTGGGGTACGGATCCTTGGATCAGCCCCAGCATTTT. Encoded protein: CASSLGYGSLDQPQHF.

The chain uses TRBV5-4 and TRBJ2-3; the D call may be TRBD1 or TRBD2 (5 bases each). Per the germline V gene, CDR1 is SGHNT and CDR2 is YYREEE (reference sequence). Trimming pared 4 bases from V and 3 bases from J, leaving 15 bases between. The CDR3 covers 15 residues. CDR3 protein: CASSQISEGTDTQYF. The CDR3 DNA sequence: TGTGCCAGCAGCCAAATAAGCGAGGGGACAGATACGCAGTATTTT.